The 8 T cell receptor beta chains reported below all come from one sample, sequenced in a study of control samples from healthy donors and cancer patients. TCRdb keeps only in-frame clones here, not all; method: immunoSEQ multiplex PCR. The sample holds 150,000 to 200,000 clones, roughly nine tenths seen once. What was sequenced was blood. Receptor source: a man aged 25-45 years in good health.

This clone was picked up one time. V and J are TRBV3-1 (or the pseudogene TRBV3-2) and TRBJ2-3, with TRBD1 matching 7 bases. Germline lookup yields CDR1 LGHDT and CDR2 YNNKEL (reference sequence). The CDR3 contains 18 residues. V gave up 3 bases and J gave up 2 bases; unmatched junction bases: 14. Written as DNA, the CDR3 is TGTGCCAGCAGCCAGGGCGTCGGGACAGAGCCTAACACAGATACGCAGTATTTT. Translated, it gives CASSQGVGTEPNTDTQYF.

V is TRBV3-1 (or the pseudogene TRBV3-2) and J is TRBJ2-3; D may be TRBD2 (5 bases). The CDR3 runs 16 residues. V was trimmed by 6 bases and J by 2 bases, leaving 18 bases between them. The V gene's germline CDR1 is LGHDT and CDR2 YNNKEL (reference sequence). The CDR3 nucleotides are TGTGCCAGCAGATCAAGCAGCGGAGCCTTCACAGATACGCAGTATTTT. Its translation is CASRSSSGAFTDTQYF.

The chain uses TRBV5-1 and TRBJ1-1; D is possibly TRBD1 (5 bases). CDR3 length equals 14 residues. Germline V CDR1 and CDR2: SGHRS, YFSETQ. V was shortened by 4 bases and J by 7 bases, with 17 bases between the two germline ends. Written as DNA, the CDR3 is TGCGCCAGCAGCCTCAGTAAGCCGGGGGTTGAAGCTTTCTTT. Protein product: CASSLSKPGVEAFF. Full variable domain (missing parts from reference TRBV5-1 and TRBJ1-1): KAGVTQTPRYLIKTRGQQVTLSCSPISGHRSVSWYQQTPGQGLQFLFEYFSETQRNKGNFPGRFSGRQFSNSRSEMNVSTLELGDSALYLCASSLSKPGVEAFFGQGTRLTVV.

This clone was detected once. This rearrangement joins TRBV6-5 to TRBJ2-7; D unresolved. Between the trimmed V and J ends, which lost 0 bases and 1 base, there was a span of 7 bases. CDR1 MNHEY and CDR2 SVGAGI come from the germline V gene. The length of the CDR3 is 14 residues. The CDR3 loop reads CASSYSTSSYEQYF. The CDR3 nucleotides are TGTGCCAGCAGTTACTCGACCAGTTCCTACGAGCAGTACTTC.

As for this clone: Mismatch with germline at one junction end may stem from a read error. The chain links TRBV25-1 to TRBJ2-1; no firm D call. From germline, CDR1 is MGHDK and CDR2 SYGVNS. CDR3 size: 16 residues. The DNA for the CDR3 is TGTGCCAGCAGTGAATATAGGGCAGTTCCCTACGATGAGCAGTTCTTC. Encoded protein: CASSEYRAVPYDEQFF.

Comment on this clone: Other DNA sequences from this sample encode an identical CDR3 as well. V usage is TRBV19 and J usage is TRBJ1-5; possible D gene TRBD1, 5 bases. In germline, CDR1 is LNHDA, CDR2 SQIVND (reference sequence). The V and J ends lost 5 bases and 3 bases respectively, with 11 bases between them. This CDR3 spans 14 amino acids. The CDR3 here is CASSSEGDNQPQHF. The CDR3 nucleotides read TGTGCCAGTAGTTCGGAAGGGGACAATCAGCCCCAGCATTTT.

This clone was counted once. The genes are TRBV28 and TRBJ1-3; a possible D gene is TRBD1 (5 bases). CDR3 size: 14 residues. Trimming shortened V by 7 bases and J by 3 bases, and 13 bases separated the two germline ends. In germline, CDR1 is MDHEN, CDR2 SYDVKM. CDR3 DNA sequence: TGTGCCAGCACCCCCGGGGCAGTTGGAAACACCATATATTTT. It translates to CASTPGAVGNTIYF.

This CDR3 reads CASSSGQQYNSPLHF. DNA of the CDR3: TGTGCCAGTAGTTCGGGACAGCAATATAATTCACCCCTCCACTTT. This chain uses TRBV19 with TRBJ1-6, with TRBD1 matching over 7 bases. The germline CDR1 and CDR2 sequences are LNHDA and SQIVND (reference sequence). The CDR3 covers 15 residues. The junction had 5 bases not matched to a gene; V was cut back by 5 bases and J by 4 bases.